This TCR beta chain was retrieved from a study of cytomegalovirus exposure and HLA in healthy donors. The ends lost 4 bases at V and 8 bases at J; junction bases unmatched: 15. Germline assignment: CDR1 SGDLS and CDR2 YYNGEE. The CDR3 runs 17 residues. The data were produced by immunoSEQ multiplex PCR, yet TCRdb's version contains in-frame clones alone and is incomplete. The sample has 150,000 to 200,000 clones; approximately 90% are singletons. The chain uses TRBV9 and TRBJ1-4; 9 bases align to TRBD1. The TCR comes from a woman aged 30 to 39 in good health and CMV-seronegative. The sequencing input was PBMCs. In DNA, the CDR3 is TGTGCCAGCAGCCAACGAGGAACCGGGACAGGGCGCGAAAAACTGTTTTTT. Translating gives CASSQRGTGTGREKLFF. The full variable domain, completed using reference TRBV9 and TRBJ1-4, is DSGVTQTPKHLITATGQRVTLRCSPRSGDLSVYWYQQSLDQGLQFLIQYYNGEERAKGNILERFSAQQFPDLHSELNLSSLELGDSALYFCASSQRGTGTGREKLFFGSGTQLSVL.